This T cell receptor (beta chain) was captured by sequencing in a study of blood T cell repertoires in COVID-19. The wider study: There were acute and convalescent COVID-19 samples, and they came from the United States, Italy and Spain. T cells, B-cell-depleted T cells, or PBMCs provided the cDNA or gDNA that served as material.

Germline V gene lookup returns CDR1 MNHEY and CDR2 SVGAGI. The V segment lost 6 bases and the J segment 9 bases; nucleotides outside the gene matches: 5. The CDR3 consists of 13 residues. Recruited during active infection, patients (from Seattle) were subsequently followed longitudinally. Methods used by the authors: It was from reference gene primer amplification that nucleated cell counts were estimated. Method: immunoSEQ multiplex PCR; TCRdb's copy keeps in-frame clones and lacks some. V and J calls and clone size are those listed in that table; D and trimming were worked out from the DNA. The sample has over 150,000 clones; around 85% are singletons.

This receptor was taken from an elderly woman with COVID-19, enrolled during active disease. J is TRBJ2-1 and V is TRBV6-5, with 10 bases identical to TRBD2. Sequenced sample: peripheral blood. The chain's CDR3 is CASRTGLAIEQFF. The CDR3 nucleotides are TGTGCCAGCAGGACGGGACTAGCGATTGAGCAGTTCTTC.